Shown below are 16 T cell receptor beta chains from a single sample sequenced in a study of blood T cell repertoires in COVID-19. TCRdb's table, derived via immunoSEQ multiplex PCR, lists solely in-frame clones and lacks some. The table includes more than 400,000 clones, 70% to 90% detected once. The sample comprised peripheral blood. The receptors originated from a human donor in a cohort sampled during active COVID-19.

The rearrangement joins TRBV5-6 to TRBJ2-6; TRBD1 matches at 8 bases. V gave up 2 bases and J gave up 0 bases; unmatched junction bases: 1. Per the germline V gene, CDR1 is SGHDT and CDR2 is YYEEEE. The CDR3 contains 16 residues. The CDR3 nucleotides are TGTGCCAGCAGCTTTGGGACAGGCTCTGGGGCCAACGTCCTGACTTTC. Encoded protein: CASSFGTGSGANVLTF. Together with reference TRBV5-6 and TRBJ2-6, the CDR3 gives the full variable domain: DAGVTQSPTHLIKTRGQQVTLRCSPKSGHDTVSWYQQALGQGPQFIFQYYEEEERQRGNFPDRFSGHQFPNYSSELNVNALLLGDSALYLCASSFGTGSGANVLTFGAGSRLTVL.

The chain has TRBV29-1 and TRBJ1-6, with 10 bases matching TRBD1. V trimming: 6 bases; J trimming: 10 bases; junction bases outside the gene matches: 6. Germline values: CDR1 SQVTM, CDR2 ANQGSEA. This CDR3 region has 13 residues. CDR3: CSVSTGGESPLHF. The CDR3, as DNA: TGCAGCGTGTCGACAGGGGGCGAGTCACCCCTCCACTTT.

The chain has TRBV5-5 and TRBJ1-1; D call uncertain. CDR3 size: 13 residues. The germline gives CDR1 SGHKS, CDR2 YYEKEE (reference sequence). Trimming cost V 3 bases and J 0 bases, with 6 bases left between them. CDR3: CASSSAVNTEAFF. CDR3 coding DNA: TGTGCCAGCAGCTCGGCGGTGAACACTGAAGCTTTCTTT.

Here the CDR3 reads CASSSTQGNTEAFF. DNA of the CDR3: TGTGCCAGCAGTTCGACACAGGGAAACACTGAAGCTTTCTTT. V and J are TRBV6-5 and TRBJ1-1; maybe TRBD1 (6 bases). Between the trimmed V and J ends, which lost 4 bases and 2 bases, there was a span of 11 bases. The germline V gene has CDR1 MNHEY and CDR2 SVGAGI. The CDR3 totals 14 residues.

The V and J genes are TRBV7-8 and TRBJ1-6, with D possibly TRBD1 on 5 matching bases. V was clipped by 3 bases and J by 7 bases, with 7 bases between them. The CDR3 is 13 residues long. The germline CDR1 and CDR2 sequences are SGHVS and FQNEAQ. CDR3 protein: CASSLTVNSPLHF. The CDR3 DNA reads TGTGCCAGCAGCTTGACAGTCAATTCACCCCTCCACTTT.

The V and J genes are TRBV7-2 and TRBJ2-7; possible D gene TRBD2, 6 bases. There are 15 residues in the CDR3. Germline values: CDR1 SGHTA, CDR2 FQGNSA. The V gene lost 4 bases and the J gene lost 4 bases, with 17 bases spanning the gap. DNA of the CDR3: TGTGCCAGCAGCTACGATCGGGACTCTGTTTACGAGCAGTACTTC. It is translated as CASSYDRDSVYEQYF. The full variable domain, rest sourced from reference TRBV7-2 and TRBJ2-7, is GAGVSQSPSNKVTEKGKDVELRCDPISGHTALYWYRQSLGQGLEFLIYFQGNSAPDKSGLPSDRFSAERTGGSVSTLTIQRTQQEDSAVYLCASSYDRDSVYEQYFGPGTRLTVT.

The chain combines TRBV5-1 with TRBJ2-7, with 9 bases matching TRBD1. The CDR3 totals 17 residues. The germline V gene has CDR1 SGHRS and CDR2 YFSETQ. The trim removed 0 bases at V and 4 bases at J, leaving 11 bases unmatched. The CDR3 DNA follows: TGCGCCAGCAGCTTGGAAGCCGCCGGGACAGGGATGTACGAGCAGTACTTC. Amino acid sequence: CASSLEAAGTGMYEQYF.

The genes are TRBV7-3 and TRBJ1-6; D may be TRBD1 (6 bases). Looked up from germline, CDR1 is SGHTA and CDR2 is FQGTGA. The CDR3 spans 16 residues. Deletions cut 2 bases from V and 4 bases from J, with 12 bases between. The CDR3 sequence is CASSLQGPPYNSPLHF. The DNA for the CDR3 is TGTGCCAGCAGCTTACAGGGGCCTCCATATAATTCACCCCTCCACTTT.

The chain combines TRBV9 with TRBJ1-3; 7 bases align to TRBD1. The CDR3 sequence is 15 residues long. V lost 4 bases to trimming and J lost 4 bases; unmatched junction nucleotides: 8. Germline V CDR1 and CDR2: SGDLS, YYNGEE. Here the CDR3 reads CASSITQGYGNTIYF. The CDR3 bases are TGTGCCAGCAGCATTACACAGGGGTACGGAAACACCATATATTTT.

V gene TRBV6-5 combines with J gene TRBJ2-3, with D perhaps TRBD2 (6 bases). CDR1 MNHEY and CDR2 SVGAGI come from the germline V gene. The CDR3 length is 12 residues. V gave up 11 bases and J gave up 0 bases, with 9 bases separating them. DNA for the CDR3: TGTGCCCTTGGGGGGAGCACAGATACGCAGTATTTT. Protein product: CALGGSTDTQYF.

The rearrangement joins TRBV18 to TRBJ1-1; a weak D match, TRBD1 (5 bases). The CDR3 length is 16 residues. Between the trimmed V and J ends, which lost 2 bases and 5 bases, there was a span of 18 bases. Germline V CDR1 and CDR2: KGHSH, LQKENI. The CDR3 DNA is TGTGCCAGCTCACCATCCGGGCAGGGCATAATGACTGAAGCTTTCTTT. As protein: CASSPSGQGIMTEAFF.

The chain has TRBV12-3 or TRBV12-4 and TRBJ1-1; D is uncertain. This CDR3 spans 13 amino acids. V shed 3 bases and J shed 3 bases, with 8 bases lying between them. The CDR3 loop reads CASSFASDTEAFF. CDR3 nucleotide sequence: TGTGCCAGCAGTTTCGCTTCGGACACTGAAGCTTTCTTT.

The chain carries TRBV21-1 and TRBJ2-7; the table's D call TRBD1 went unverified against the DNA. TRBV21-1 is a pseudogene segment. There are 16 residues in the CDR3. The CDR3 DNA reads TGTGCCAGCAGCCCTCGAGTCCCCGAGGGGGCGAGGGAGCAGTACTTC. Its protein product is CASSPRVPEGAREQYF.

The chain carries TRBV11-2 and TRBJ2-7; TRBD2 agrees at 10 bases. Trimming cost V 4 bases and J 5 bases; bases outside gene matches: 8. From germline, CDR1 is SGHAT and CDR2 FQNNGV. The CDR3 has 15 residues. Here the CDR3 reads CASSSLAGGPHEQYF. CDR3 in DNA: TGTGCCAGCAGCTCGTTAGCGGGAGGCCCCCACGAGCAGTACTTC.

The chain couples TRBV27 to TRBJ2-7; a possible D gene is TRBD1 (6 bases). Germline-derived CDR1 and CDR2 are MNHEY and SMNVEV (reference sequence). This CDR3 is built from 14 residues. Trimming cost V 6 bases and J 5 bases, with 17 bases left between them. The CDR3 nucleotides are TGTGCCAGCAGACCGTCAACAGGGTTGGACGAGCAGTACTTC. Its translation is CASRPSTGLDEQYF.

The rearrangement uses TRBV6-5 and TRBJ1-2; TRBD1 might be the D (6 bases). CDR1 is MNHEY, CDR2 SVGAGI, per germline. With 6 bases removed from V and 6 bases from J, the gap between germline ends came to 14 bases. The CDR3 runs 13 residues. The CDR3 is CASRHNRENGYTF. CDR3 DNA sequence: TGTGCCAGCAGGCACAACAGGGAGAATGGCTACACCTTC.